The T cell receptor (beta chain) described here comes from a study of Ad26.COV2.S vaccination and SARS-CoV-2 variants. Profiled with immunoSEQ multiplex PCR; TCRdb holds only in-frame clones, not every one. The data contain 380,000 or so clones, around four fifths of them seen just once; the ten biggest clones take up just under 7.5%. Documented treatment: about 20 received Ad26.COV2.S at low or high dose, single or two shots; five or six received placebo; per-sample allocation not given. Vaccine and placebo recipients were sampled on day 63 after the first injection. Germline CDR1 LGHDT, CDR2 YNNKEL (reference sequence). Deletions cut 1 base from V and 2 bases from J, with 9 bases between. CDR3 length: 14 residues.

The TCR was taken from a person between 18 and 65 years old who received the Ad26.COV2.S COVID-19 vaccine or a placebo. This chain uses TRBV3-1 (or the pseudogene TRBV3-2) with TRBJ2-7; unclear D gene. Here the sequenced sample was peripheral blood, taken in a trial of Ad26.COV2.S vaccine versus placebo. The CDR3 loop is CASSQGSFAYEQYF. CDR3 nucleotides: TGTGCCAGCAGCCAAGGATCTTTCGCCTACGAGCAGTACTTC.